This is a list of T cell receptor beta chains from one sample in a study of breast tumors, draining lymph nodes, adjacent tissues. TCRdb fed the multiplex PCR reads into MiXCR, producing one record per CDR3 protein. Of 70,000 or so distinct CDR3 sequences in the sample, about 40% were seen once. Sequencing was carried out using breast tumor tissue. These receptor sequences come from a female donor with breast cancer. Some clones in this sample may be carry-over from other donors' samples. Each CDR3 is given with its conserved first and last residue. D genes are given only for firm matches. Size is stated for part of the rows, as once, few or many counts, or as a class when the clone is expanded.

22 . TRBJ1-5 TRBV25-1 . CASRDPGTANEKLFFGSGTQHF .
14 . TRBJ1-1 TRBV30 . CAGHRHPLGAEAFF TGTGCGGGACATCGACATCCGCTGGGCGCTGAAGCTTTCTTT
12 many TRBJ1-2 TRBV19 . CASSRHHYGYTF TGTGCCAGTAGTCGGCACCACTATGGCTACACCTTC
12 many TRBJ2-1 TRBV7-9 . CASSRLDNEQFF TGTGCCAGCAGCCGTCTCGACAATGAGCAGTTCTTC
12 many TRBJ1-1 TRBV12-3/TRBV12-4 . CASSLTNTEAFF TGTGCCAGCAGTTTGACGAACACTGAAGCTTTCTTT
15 . TRBJ2-7 TRBV12-5 . CASGFWGRVSHEQYF TGTGCTAGTGGTTTCTGGGGCAGGGTTTCCCACGAGCAGTACTTC
16 many TRBJ2-7 TRBV6-6 TRBD1 CASSHRTDRETYEQYF TGTGCCAGCAGTCACCGTACGGACAGGGAAACCTACGAGCAGTACTTC
12 . TRBJ1-1 TRBV7-2 . CASSHATAEAFF TGTGCCAGCAGCCACGCAACGGCTGAAGCTTTCTTT
17 many TRBJ2-4 TRBV7-8 TRBD1 CASSLAGQGLAKNIQYF TGTGCCAGCAGCTTAGCAGGACAGGGGCTAGCCAAAAACATTCAGTACTTC
14 medium-sized TRBJ1-6 TRBV9 . CASSGTATNSPLHF TGTGCCAGCAGCGGAACCGCCACAAATTCACCCCTCCACTTT
13 many TRBJ2-5 TRBV20-1 . CSASRTEQETQYF TGCAGTGCTAGCCGGACGGAACAAGAGACCCAGTACTTC
15 many TRBJ1-5 TRBV15 . CATSKGGGRNQPQHF TGTGCCACCAGCAAGGGGGGGGGGAGGAATCAGCCCCAGCATTTT
16 once TRBJ1-3 TRBV12-3/TRBV12-4 TRBD1 CASSKRTGLLFYTIYF TGTGCCAGCAGTAAGCGGACAGGGTTGCTTTTTTACACCATATATTTT
14 . TRBJ1-6 TRBV5-6 . CASSFGGSNSPLHF TGTGCCAGCAGCTTCGGGGGGTCGAATTCACCCCTCCACTTT
14 many TRBJ2-3 TRBV20-1 . CSASLGDLTDTQYF TGCAGTGCTAGCTTGGGGGACCTCACAGATACGCAGTATTTT
21 many TRBJ2-6 TRBV20-1 . CSARDQRTLASVNSGANVLTF TGCAGTGCTAGAGATCAGAGGACACTAGCTTCAGTTAACTCTGGGGCCAACGTCCTGACTTTC
16 many TRBJ2-2 TRBV5-1 . CASRSLYRGDTGELFF TGCGCCAGCAGGAGCTTGTATAGGGGGGATACCGGGGAGCTGTTTTTT
11 many TRBJ2-1 TRBV12-5 TRBD1 CASGLTGSQFF TGTGCTAGTGGCCTGACAGGGTCGCAGTTCTTC
19 . TRBJ2-5 TRBV11-3 . CASSLDPVARVEGQEAQYF TGTGCCAGCAGCTTAGATCCCGTCGCCAGGGTTGAGGGGCAAGAGGCCCAGTACTTC
16 few TRBJ1-5 TRBV27 . CASSLMGVGENQPQHF TGTGCCAGCAGTTTGATGGGGGTGGGAGAAAATCAGCCCCAGCATTTT
14 . TRBJ1-5 TRBV7-7 . CASSLVRGEETQHF TGTGCTAGCAGCTTAGTTCGCGGGGAAGAGACCCAGCATTTT
14 many TRBJ2-1 TRBV7-9 . CASSRDLSYNEQFF TGTGCCAGCAGTCGGGACTTATCCTACAATGAGCAGTTCTTC
17 medium-sized TRBJ2-1 TRBV6-6 TRBD2 CASSVFFGGSPYNEQFF TGTGCCAGCAGTGTCTTCTTCGGCGGGAGTCCCTACAATGAGCAGTTCTTC
12 . TRBJ2-5 TRBV12-3/TRBV12-4 . CASSPGRKTQYF TGTGCCAGCAGTCCCGGACGGAAGACCCAGTACTTC
14 medium-sized TRBJ2-1 TRBV29-1 . CSARSEPRPDWQFF TGCAGCGCCCGTAGTGAACCACGGCCAGATTGGCAGTTCTTC
14 . TRBJ1-3 TRBV12-3/TRBV12-4 . CASSATGYGYTIYF TGTGCCAGCTCTGCGACAGGATATGGCTACACCATATATTTT
14 . TRBJ2-7 TRBV13 TRBD1 CASSPGQATYEQYF TGTGCCAGCAGCCCAGGACAGGCGACCTACGAGCAGTACTTC
12 . TRBJ1-4 TRBV15 . CAKVGVGEKLFF TGTGCCAAAGTGGGGGTGGGTGAAAAACTGTTTTTT
17 many TRBJ1-4 TRBV4-1 . CASSRTGTEVANEKLFF TGCGCCAGCAGCCGAACCGGGACCGAGGTAGCGAACGAAAAACTGTTTTTT
15 . TRBJ2-3 TRBV30 . CAWSEGVGRTDTQYF TGTGCCTGGAGTGAGGGGGTCGGACGAACAGATACGCAGTATTTT
15 once TRBJ1-2 TRBV28 . CATLLPGTANYGYTF TGTGCCACCCTCCTGCCCGGGACGGCCAACTATGGCTACACCTTC
15 once TRBJ2-7 TRBV7-8 . CASSLWGQGAKEQHF .
17 . TRBJ1-4 TRBV14 . CASSQDGLAGTNEKLFF TGTGCCAGCAGCCAAGATGGCTTAGCGGGGACTAATGAAAAACTGTTTTTT
12 many TRBJ2-5 TRBV7-8 TRBD2 CASSSSGETQYF TGTGCCAGCAGCTCTAGCGGTGAGACCCAGTACTTC
13 once TRBJ1-1 TRBV3-1 . CASSQATGVEAFF TGTGCCAGCAGCCAAGCCACAGGCGTTGAAGCTTTCTTT
18 . TRBJ1-5 TRBV27 TRBD1 CASSLSGDRGIRNQPQHF TGTGCCAGCAGTTTATCGGGGGACAGGGGTATACGCAATCAGCCCCAGCATTTT
14 . TRBJ1-4 TRBV20-1 TRBD1 CSASRATGGEKLFF TGCAGTGCTAGCAGGGCAACAGGGGGTGAAAAACTGTTTTTT
13 many TRBJ2-1 TRBV29-1 TRBD2 CSGGLAGNNEQFF TGCAGCGGTGGACTAGCGGGAAACAATGAGCAGTTCTTC
17 . TRBJ1-5 TRBV10-3 TRBD1 CATQLGDRVTVAQPQHF TGTGCCACCCAACTTGGAGACAGGGTGACGGTTGCGCAGCCCCAGCATTTT
16 many TRBJ2-5 TRBV6-1 TRBD1 CASSEEGTGSQETQYF TGTGCCAGCAGTGAAGAGGGGACAGGTAGTCAAGAGACCCAGTACTTC
14 . TRBJ2-3 TRBV9 . CASSARHSPYTQYF TGTGCCAGCAGCGCTAGACACTCTCCGTATACGCAGTATTTT
19 many TRBJ2-7 TRBV7-9 TRBD2 CASSPWGLIAGGTSYEQYF TGTGCCAGCAGCCCATGGGGGCTTATCGCGGGGGGCACATCCTACGAGCAGTACTTC
16 many TRBJ2-5 TRBV3-1 TRBD2 CASTPLTSEEEETQYF TGTGCCAGCACCCCGTTGACTAGCGAGGAGGAAGAGACCCAGTACTTC
16 many TRBJ1-4 TRBV7-8 TRBD1 CASRQSRAGGSEKLFF TGTGCCAGCAGACAATCACGGGCAGGGGGCAGTGAAAAACTGTTTTTT
14 many TRBJ1-5 TRBV3-1 . CASSQDPNGQPQHF TGTGCCAGCAGCCAAGACCCGAATGGGCAGCCCCAGCATTTT
14 . TRBJ2-7 TRBV5-1 . CASSLVPVDYEQYF TGCGCCAGCAGCTTGGTGCCGGTGGACTACGAGCAGTACTTC
16 . TRBJ1-4 TRBV24-1 TRBD1 CATSDTRQGASEKLFF TGTGCCACCAGTGATACGCGACAGGGGGCAAGTGAAAAACTGTTTTTT
16 . TRBJ1-4 TRBV20-1 TRBD1 CSARDLGTGNNEKLFF TGCAGTGCTAGAGATCTAGGGACAGGGAACAATGAAAAACTGTTTTTT
16 . TRBJ2-5 TRBV6-5 . CASSHGGVQNGETQYF TGTGCCAGCAGTCACGGCGGGGTTCAGAATGGGGAGACCCAGTACTTC
15 medium-sized TRBJ2-7 TRBV10-3 TRBD1 CAISESGQNVYEQYF TGTGCCATCAGTGAGTCGGGACAGAACGTCTACGAGCAGTACTTC
14 many TRBJ2-7 TRBV3-1 TRBD1 CASSIPGQTYEQYF TGTGCCAGCAGCATTCCGGGACAGACCTACGAGCAGTACTTC
13 . TRBJ1-4 TRBV9 . CASSVETGGKLFF TGTGCCAGCAGCGTAGAAACGGGTGGAAAACTGTTTTTT